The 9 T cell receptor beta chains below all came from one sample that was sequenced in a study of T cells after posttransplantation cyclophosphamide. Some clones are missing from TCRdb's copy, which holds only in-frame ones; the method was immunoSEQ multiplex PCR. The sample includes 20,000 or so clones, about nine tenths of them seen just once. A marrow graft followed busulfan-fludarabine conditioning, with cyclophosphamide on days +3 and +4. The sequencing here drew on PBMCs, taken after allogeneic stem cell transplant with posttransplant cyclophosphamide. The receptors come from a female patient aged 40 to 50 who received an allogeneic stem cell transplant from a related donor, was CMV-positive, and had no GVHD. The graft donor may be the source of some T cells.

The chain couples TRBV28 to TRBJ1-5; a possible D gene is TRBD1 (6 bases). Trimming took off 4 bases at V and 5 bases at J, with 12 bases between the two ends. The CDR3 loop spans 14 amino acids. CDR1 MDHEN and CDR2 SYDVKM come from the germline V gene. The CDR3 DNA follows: TGTGCCAGCAGTTACGGACAGCCCTATCAGCCCCAGCATTTT. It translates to CASSYGQPYQPQHF.

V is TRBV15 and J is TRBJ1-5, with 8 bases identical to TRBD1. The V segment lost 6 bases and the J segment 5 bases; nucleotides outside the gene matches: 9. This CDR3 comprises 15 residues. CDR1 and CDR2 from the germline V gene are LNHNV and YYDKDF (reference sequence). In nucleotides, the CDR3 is TGTGCCACCAGTAAGAACCGGGACAGGTATCAGCCCCAGCATTTT. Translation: CATSKNRDRYQPQHF.

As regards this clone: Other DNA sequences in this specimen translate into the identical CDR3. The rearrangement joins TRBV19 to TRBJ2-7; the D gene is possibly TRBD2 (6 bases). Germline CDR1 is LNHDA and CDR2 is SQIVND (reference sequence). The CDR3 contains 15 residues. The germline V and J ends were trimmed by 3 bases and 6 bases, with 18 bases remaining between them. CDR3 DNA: TGTGCCAGTAGTATCGAACTAGCCCGACCTCTCGAGCAGTACTTC. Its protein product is CASSIELARPLEQYF.

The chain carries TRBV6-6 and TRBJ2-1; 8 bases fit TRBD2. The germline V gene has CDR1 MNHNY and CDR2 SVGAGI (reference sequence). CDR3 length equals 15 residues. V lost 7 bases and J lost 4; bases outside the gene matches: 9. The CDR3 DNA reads TGTGCCAGCACCACTACTAGCGGAGGATACAATGAGCAGTTCTTC. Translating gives CASTTTSGGYNEQFF.

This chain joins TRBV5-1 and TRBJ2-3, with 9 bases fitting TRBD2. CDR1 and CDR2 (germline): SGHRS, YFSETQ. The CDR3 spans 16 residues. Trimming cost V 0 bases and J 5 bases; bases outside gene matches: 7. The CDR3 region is CASSLAGGRAGDTQYF. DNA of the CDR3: TGCGCCAGCAGCTTGGCCGGCGGGAGGGCTGGAGATACGCAGTATTTT.

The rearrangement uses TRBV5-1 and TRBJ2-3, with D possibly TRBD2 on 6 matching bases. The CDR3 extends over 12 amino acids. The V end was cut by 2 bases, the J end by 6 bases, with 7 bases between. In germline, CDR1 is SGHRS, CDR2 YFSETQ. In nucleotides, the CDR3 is TGCGCCAGCAGCTTTACTAGCGATACGCAGTATTTT. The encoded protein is CASSFTSDTQYF. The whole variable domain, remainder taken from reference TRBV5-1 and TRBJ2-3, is KAGVTQTPRYLIKTRGQQVTLSCSPISGHRSVSWYQQTPGQGLQFLFEYFSETQRNKGNFPGRFSGRQFSNSRSEMNVSTLELGDSALYLCASSFTSDTQYFGPGTRLTVL.

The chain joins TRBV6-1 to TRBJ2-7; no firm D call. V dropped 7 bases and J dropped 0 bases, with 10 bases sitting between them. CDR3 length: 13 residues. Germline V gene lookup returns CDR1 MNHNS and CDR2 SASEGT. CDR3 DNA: TGTGCCAGCACGACGGCTAGCTCCTACGAGCAGTACTTC. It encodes CASTTASSYEQYF.

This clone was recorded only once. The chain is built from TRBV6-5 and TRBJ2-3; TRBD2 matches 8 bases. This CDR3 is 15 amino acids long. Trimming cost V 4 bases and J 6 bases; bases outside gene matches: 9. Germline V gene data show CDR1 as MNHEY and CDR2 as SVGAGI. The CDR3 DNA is TGTGCCAGCAGTTTAGGACTAGCAGACGGGGATACGCAGTATTTT. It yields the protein CASSLGLADGDTQYF.

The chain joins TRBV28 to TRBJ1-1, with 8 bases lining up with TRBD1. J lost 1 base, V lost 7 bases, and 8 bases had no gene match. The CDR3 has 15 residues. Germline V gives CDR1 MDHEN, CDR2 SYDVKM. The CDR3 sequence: CASNLPGTGNTEAFF. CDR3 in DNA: TGTGCCAGCAACCTTCCGGGGACAGGGAACACTGAAGCTTTCTTT.